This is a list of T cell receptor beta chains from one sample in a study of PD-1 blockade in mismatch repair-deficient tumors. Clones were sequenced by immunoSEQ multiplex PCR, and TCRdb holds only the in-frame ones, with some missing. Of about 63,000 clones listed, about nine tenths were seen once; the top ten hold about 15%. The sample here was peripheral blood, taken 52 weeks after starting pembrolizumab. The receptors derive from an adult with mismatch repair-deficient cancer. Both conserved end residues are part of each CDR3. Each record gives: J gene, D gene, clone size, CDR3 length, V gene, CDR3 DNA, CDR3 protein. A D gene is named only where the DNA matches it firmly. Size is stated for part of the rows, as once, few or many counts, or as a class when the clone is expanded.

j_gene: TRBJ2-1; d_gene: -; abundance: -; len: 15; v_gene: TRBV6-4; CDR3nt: TGTGCCAGCAGTGTAGACAGGTTCTCCTACAATGAGCAGTTCTTC; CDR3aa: CASSVDRFSYNEQFF
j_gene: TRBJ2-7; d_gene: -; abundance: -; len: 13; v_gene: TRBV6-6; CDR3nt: TGTGCCAGCAAGTCCAGGGAAGCGGGCGAGCAGTACTTC; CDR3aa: CASKSREAGEQYF
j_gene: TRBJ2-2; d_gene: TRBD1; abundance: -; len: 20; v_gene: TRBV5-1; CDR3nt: TGCGCCAGCAGCTTCACCGGGACAGGGGGAGAAGCGGGAGCTCCCGGGGAGCTGTTTTTT; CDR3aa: CASSFTGTGGEAGAPGELFF
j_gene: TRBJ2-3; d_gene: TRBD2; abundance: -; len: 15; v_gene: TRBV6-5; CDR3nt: TGTGCCAGCAGCCGTCTAGCGGGATCCACAGATACGCAGTATTTT; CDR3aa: CASSRLAGSTDTQYF
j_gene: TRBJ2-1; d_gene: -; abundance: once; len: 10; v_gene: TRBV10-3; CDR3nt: TGTGCCACCCGTAGCAATGAGCAGTTCTTC; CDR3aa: CATRSNEQFF
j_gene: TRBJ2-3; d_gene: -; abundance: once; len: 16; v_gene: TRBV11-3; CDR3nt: TGTGCCAGCAGCCCTAGGGTATCGGTCAACACAGATACGCAGTATTTT; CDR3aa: CASSPRVSVNTDTQYF
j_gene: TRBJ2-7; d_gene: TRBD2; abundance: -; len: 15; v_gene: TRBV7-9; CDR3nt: TGTGCCAGCAGCCTGACTAGCGGGAGCTCACTCGAGCAGTACTTC; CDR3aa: CASSLTSGSSLEQYF
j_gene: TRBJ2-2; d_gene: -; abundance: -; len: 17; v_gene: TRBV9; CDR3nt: TGTGCCAGCAGCGTAGACTTAGCGGATACGAACACCGGGGAGCTGTTTTTT; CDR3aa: CASSVDLADTNTGELFF
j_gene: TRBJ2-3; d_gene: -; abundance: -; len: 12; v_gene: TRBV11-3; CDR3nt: TGTGCCAGCAGCCCTAGGGCAGATACGCAGTATTTT; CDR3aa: CASSPRADTQYF
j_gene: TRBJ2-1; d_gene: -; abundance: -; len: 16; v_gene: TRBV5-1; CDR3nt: TGCGCCAGCAGCTTGTTCTGGGGAGAGGCCCCCAATGAGCAGTTCTTC; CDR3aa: CASSLFWGEAPNEQFF